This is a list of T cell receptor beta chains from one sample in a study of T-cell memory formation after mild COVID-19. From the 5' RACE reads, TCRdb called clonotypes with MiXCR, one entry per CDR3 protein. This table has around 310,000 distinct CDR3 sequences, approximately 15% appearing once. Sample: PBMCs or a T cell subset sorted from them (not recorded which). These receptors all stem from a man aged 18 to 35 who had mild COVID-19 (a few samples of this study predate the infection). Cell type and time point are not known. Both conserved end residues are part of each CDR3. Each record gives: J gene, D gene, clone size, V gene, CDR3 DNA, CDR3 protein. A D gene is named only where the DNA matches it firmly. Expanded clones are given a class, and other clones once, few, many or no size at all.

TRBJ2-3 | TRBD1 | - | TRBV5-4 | TGTGCCAGCAGCTTGGTGGGGACAGGGTGGACAGATACGCAGTATTTT | CASSLVGTGWTDTQYF
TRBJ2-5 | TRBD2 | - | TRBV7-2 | TGTGCCAGCAGCACCGGACTAGCGGCGGAGACCCAGTACTTC | CASSTGLAAETQYF
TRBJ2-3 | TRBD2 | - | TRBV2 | TGTGCCAGCAGTGAACTAGCGGGGTCCACAGATACGCAGTATTTT | CASSELAGSTDTQYF
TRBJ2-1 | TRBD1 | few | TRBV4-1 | TGCGCCAGCAGCCCGAGGGGGCAGGGGTACAATGAGCAGTTCTTC | CASSPRGQGYNEQFF
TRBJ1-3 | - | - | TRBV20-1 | TGCAGTGCCAACAGGGTTGGTGGAAACACCATATATTTT | CSANRVGGNTIYF
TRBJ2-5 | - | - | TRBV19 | TGTGCCAGTAGTATGTGGGGCAGGGGGGACCAAGAGACCCAGTACTTC | CASSMWGRGDQETQYF
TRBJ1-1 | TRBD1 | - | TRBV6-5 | TGTGCCAGCAGTTACTCAGGGGACAGGGGGTCCACTGAAGCTTTCTTT | CASSYSGDRGSTEAFF
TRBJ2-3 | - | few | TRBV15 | TGTGCCACCAGCGGATCAATCAAGTCAGATACGCAGTATTTT | CATSGSIKSDTQYF
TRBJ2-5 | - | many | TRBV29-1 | TGCAGCGTGGGGGGGACACATTTAGAGACCCAGTACTTC | CSVGGTHLETQYF
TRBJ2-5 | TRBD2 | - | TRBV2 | TGTGCCAGCACCCCCTGGACTAGCGGGGCCGAGACCCAGTACTTC | CASTPWTSGAETQYF
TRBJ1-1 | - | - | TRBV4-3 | TGCGCCAGCAGCCAAGGACAAAAGGACACTGAAGCTTTCTTT | CASSQGQKDTEAFF
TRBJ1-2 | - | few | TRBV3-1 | TGTGCCAGCAGCCGGGACGGAGCTAACTATGGCTACACCTTC | CASSRDGANYGYTF
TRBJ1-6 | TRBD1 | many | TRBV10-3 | TGTGCCATCAGTGATCGTGCCAGGGACAGGTCTTCACCCCTCCACTTT | CAISDRARDRSSPLHF
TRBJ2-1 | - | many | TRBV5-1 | TGCGCCAGCAGCTCCGAAATGAACAATGAGCAGTTCTTC | CASSSEMNNEQFF
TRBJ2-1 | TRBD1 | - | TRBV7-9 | TGTGCCAGCAGCTCGACGGACAGGGGAAGCTCCTACAATGAGCAGTTCTTC | CASSSTDRGSSYNEQFF
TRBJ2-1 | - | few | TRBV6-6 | TGTGCCAGCAGAGGGTATGAGCAGTTCTTC | CASRGYEQFF
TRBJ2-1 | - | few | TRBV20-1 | TGCAGTGCCTTCGGGACTCCAAACAATGAGCAGTTCTTC | CSAFGTPNNEQFF
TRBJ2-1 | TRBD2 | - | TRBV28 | TGTGCCAGCAGGAGCGGGACCAAAAATGAGCAGTTCTTC | CASRSGTKNEQFF
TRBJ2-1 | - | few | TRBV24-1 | TGTGCCACCAGTGACCCGTCAGACCCTTTGGATGAGCAGTTCTTC | CATSDPSDPLDEQFF
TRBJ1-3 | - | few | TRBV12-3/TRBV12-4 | TGTGCCAGCACTTTCCGGGGTCTCTCGATCTGGACTAACACCATATATTTT | CASTFRGLSIWTNTIYF
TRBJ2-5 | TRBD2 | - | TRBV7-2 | TGTGCCAGCAGCAGACCCGGGACTAGCGAAGGGGAGACCCAGTACTTC | CASSRPGTSEGETQYF
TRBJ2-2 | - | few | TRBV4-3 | TGCGCCAGCAGCCAAGGGCCCACAGACACCGGGGAGCTGTTTTTT | CASSQGPTDTGELFF
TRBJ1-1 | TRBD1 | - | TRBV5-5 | TGTGCCAGCAGCTTTAACAGGGGGCGAACTGAAGCTTTCTTT | CASSFNRGRTEAFF
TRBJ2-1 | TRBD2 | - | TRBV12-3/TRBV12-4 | TGTGCCAGCAGCCGGACTAGCGGGGGTAATGAGCAGTTCTTC | CASSRTSGGNEQFF
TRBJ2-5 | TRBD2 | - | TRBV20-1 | TGCAGTGCGCGGGGGATAGAAGAGACCCAGTACTTC | CSARGIEETQYF
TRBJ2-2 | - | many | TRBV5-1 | TGCGCCAGCAGCTTGGACCCATCCAACACCGGGGAGCTGTTTTTT | CASSLDPSNTGELFF
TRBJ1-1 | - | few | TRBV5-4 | TGTGCCAGCAGCTTGTTCAGGGGCAGGGACACTGAAGCTTTCTTT | CASSLFRGRDTEAFF
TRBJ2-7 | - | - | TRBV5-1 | TGCGCCAGCAGCTTCACCGGGGACCGGGACGAGCAGTACTTC | CASSFTGDRDEQYF
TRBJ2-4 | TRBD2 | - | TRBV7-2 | TGTGCCAGCAAAGGGACTAGCGGGGGACTAAACATTCAGTACTTC | CASKGTSGGLNIQYF
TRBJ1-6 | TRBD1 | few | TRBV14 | TGTGCCAGCAGCCTTCGGTGGGGACAGGATAATTCACCCCTCCACTTT | CASSLRWGQDNSPLHF
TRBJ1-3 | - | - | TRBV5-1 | TGCGCCAGCAGCTTGGTGGCAGGGGCAGGAAACACCATATATTTT | CASSLVAGAGNTIYF
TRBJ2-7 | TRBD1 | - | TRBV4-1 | TGCGCCAGCAGCCAAATAGGGACAGCCGAGCAGTACTTC | CASSQIGTAEQYF
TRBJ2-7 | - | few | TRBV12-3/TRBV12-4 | TGTGCCAGCAGCGCCCGGGACGGCTCCTACGAGCAGTACTTC | CASSARDGSYEQYF
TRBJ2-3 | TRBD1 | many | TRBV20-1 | TGCAGTGCTAGTCGGGACAGTCTCACAGATACGCAGTATTTT | CSASRDSLTDTQYF
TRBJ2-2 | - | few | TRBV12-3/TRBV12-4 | TGTGCCAGCAGCCCAAGACGGGGGTACACCGGGGAGCTGTTTTTT | CASSPRRGYTGELFF
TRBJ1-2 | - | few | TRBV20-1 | TGCAGTGCTAGAGGACAGACAAACTATGGCTACACCTTC | CSARGQTNYGYTF
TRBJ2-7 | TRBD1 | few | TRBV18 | TGTGCCAGCTCACCACCGGGGGACAGCTACGAGCAGTACTTC | CASSPPGDSYEQYF
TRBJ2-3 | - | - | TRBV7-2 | TGTGCCAGCACTCCCGGCTCCAGGACAGATACGCAGTATTTT | CASTPGSRTDTQYF
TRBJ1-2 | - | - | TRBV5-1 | TGCGCCAGCAGCTTGAAGCCGGGCAGTTACTATGGCTACACCTTC | CASSLKPGSYYGYTF
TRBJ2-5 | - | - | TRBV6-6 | TGTGCCAGCAGTCTAGGTGTGACCCAGTACTTC | CASSLGVTQYF
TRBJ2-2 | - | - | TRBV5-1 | TGCGCCAGCAGCTCCCCAGGGGACACCGGGGAGCTGTTTTTT | CASSSPGDTGELFF
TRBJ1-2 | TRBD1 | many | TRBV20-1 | TGCAGTGCTACATCCGGGACAGGATCCGGCTACACCTTC | CSATSGTGSGYTF
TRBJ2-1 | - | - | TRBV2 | TGTGCCAGCAGTGCGGCGGATCACAATGAGCAGTTCTTC | CASSAADHNEQFF
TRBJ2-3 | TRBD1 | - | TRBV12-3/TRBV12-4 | TGTGCCAGCAGGAAAGACAGGGACACAGATACGCAGTATTTT | CASRKDRDTDTQYF
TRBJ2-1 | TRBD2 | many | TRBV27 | TGTGCCAGCAGTTTCCGACTAGCGGGGGGGCCAGGCAATGAGCAGTTCTTC | CASSFRLAGGPGNEQFF
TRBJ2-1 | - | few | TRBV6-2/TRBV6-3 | TGTGCCAGCAGTCGCGACTATGGGGGCAATGAGCAGTTCTTC | CASSRDYGGNEQFF
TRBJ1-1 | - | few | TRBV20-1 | TGCAGTGCAGTTCCTTATGATGCGGGCACTGAAGCTTTCTTT | CSAVPYDAGTEAFF
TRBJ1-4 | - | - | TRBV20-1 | TGCAGTGCTAGAGCCTCCATTTCGACCACAAAGGGAGCAACTAATGAAAAACTGTTTTTT | CSARASISTTKGATNEKLFF
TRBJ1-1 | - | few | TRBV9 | TGTGCCAGCAGCGTAGAGGGCCAGCTGAACACTGAAGCTTTCTTT | CASSVEGQLNTEAFF
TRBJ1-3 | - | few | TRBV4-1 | TGCGCCAGCAGCCGATTCGCGACAGCGCCAAGGGTCTCTGGAAACACCATATATTTT | CASSRFATAPRVSGNTIYF
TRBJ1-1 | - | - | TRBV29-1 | TGCAGCGTTGCTGAGGGAAGCGGCACTGAAGCTTTCTTT | CSVAEGSGTEAFF
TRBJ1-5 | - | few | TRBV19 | TGTGCCAGCTCTACTGACGGTAATAGCAATCAGCCCCAGCATTTT | CASSTDGNSNQPQHF
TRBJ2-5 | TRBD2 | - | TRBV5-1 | TGCGCCAGCAGCCTGGCCTTGGCGGGGGGCAAAGAGACCCAGTACTTC | CASSLALAGGKETQYF
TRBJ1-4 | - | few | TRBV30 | TGTGCCTGGAGTGACAAGGGACTGAAGAATGAAAAACTGTTTTTT | CAWSDKGLKNEKLFF
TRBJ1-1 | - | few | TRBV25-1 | TGTGCCAGCAGCAGGAGCACTGAAGCTTTCTTT | CASSRSTEAFF